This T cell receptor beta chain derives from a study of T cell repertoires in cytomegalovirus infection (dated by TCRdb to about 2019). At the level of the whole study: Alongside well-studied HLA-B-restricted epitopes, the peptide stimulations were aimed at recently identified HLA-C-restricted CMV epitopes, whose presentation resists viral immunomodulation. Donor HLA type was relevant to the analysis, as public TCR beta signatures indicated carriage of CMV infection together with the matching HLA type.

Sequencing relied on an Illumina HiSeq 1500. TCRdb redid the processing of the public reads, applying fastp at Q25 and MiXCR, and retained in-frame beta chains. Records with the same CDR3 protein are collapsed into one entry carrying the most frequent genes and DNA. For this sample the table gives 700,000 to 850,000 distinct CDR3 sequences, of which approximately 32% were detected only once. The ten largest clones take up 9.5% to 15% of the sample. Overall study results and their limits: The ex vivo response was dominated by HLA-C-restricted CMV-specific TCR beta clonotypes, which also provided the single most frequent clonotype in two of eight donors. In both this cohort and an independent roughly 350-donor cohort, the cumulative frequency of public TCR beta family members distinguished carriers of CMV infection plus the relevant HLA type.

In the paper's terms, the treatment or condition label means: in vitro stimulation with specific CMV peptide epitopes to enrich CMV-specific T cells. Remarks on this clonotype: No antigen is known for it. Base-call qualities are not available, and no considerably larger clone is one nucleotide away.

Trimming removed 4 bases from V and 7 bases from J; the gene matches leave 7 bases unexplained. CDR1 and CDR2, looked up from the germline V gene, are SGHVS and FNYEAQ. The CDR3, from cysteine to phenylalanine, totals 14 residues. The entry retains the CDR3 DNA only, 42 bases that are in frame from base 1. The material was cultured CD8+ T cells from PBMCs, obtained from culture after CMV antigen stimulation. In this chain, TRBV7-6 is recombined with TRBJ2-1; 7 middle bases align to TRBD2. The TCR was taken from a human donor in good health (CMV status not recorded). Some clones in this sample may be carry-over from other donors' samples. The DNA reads TGTGCCAGCAGCTACGGGGGGTCTGGAAATGAGCAGTTCTTC. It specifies CASSYGGSGNEQFF.